The TCR beta chain described here comes from a study of CD8 T cells in Susac syndrome. RNA, at 0.5 to 1 ug, was reverse transcribed with random hexamers. The CDR3 of TCR beta was amplified by immunoSEQ multiplex PCR across 54 Vbeta and 13 Jbeta. TCRdb re-called the immunoSEQ multiplex PCR reads with MiXCR, one entry per CDR3 protein. The sample includes 300,000 to 350,000 distinct CDR3 sequences, about 90% of them seen just once. Sequencing of TCR beta was carried out in blood CD8+ and CD4+ T cells. Bulk CD8+ and CD4+ cells came from magnetic negative isolation; CD8+ TEMRA by FACS. Study-level results: The authors acknowledged that their TCR sequencing and HLA analysis involved a relatively small number of individuals.

A word on this clonotype: The antigen is unknown.

V was shortened by 2 bases and J by 6 bases, with 13 bases between the two germline ends. This CDR3 has 14 amino acids. Per the germline V gene, CDR1 is SEHNR and CDR2 is FQNEAQ (reference sequence). The receptor was isolated from a human donor with multiple sclerosis. The sample comprised CD4+ T cells from PBMCs. V is TRBV7-9 and J is TRBJ1-1; D not certain. The CDR3 coding sequence is TGTGCCAGCAGCTTAATAGTGGGTTATCCTGAAGCTTTCTTT. Amino acid sequence: CASSLIVGYPEAFF. Combining the CDR3 with reference TRBV7-9 and TRBJ1-1 gives the whole variable domain DTGVSQNPRHKITKRGQNVTFRCDPISEHNRLYWYRQTLGQGPEFLTYFQNEAQLEKSRLLSDRFSAERPKGSFSTLEIQRTEQGDSAMYLCASSLIVGYPEAFFGQGTRLTVV.